The source of this T cell receptor beta chain is a study of breast tumors, draining lymph nodes, adjacent tissues. Only a few counts were recorded for this clonotype. The antigen remains undetermined. TCRdb reprocessed the multiplex PCR reads with MiXCR, giving one entry per CDR3 protein. The sample lists 150,000 to 200,000 distinct CDR3 sequences; approximately 33% were seen once. The CDR3 is 14 amino acids. V was pared by 6 bases and J by 6 bases, with 14 bases between. Germline-derived CDR1 and CDR2 are MNHEY and SVGAGI. Findings and limits, study-wide: That most tumor T cells come from lymph nodes remained unproven. Luminal-like breast cancer showed significantly greater tumor-nontumor repertoire similarity than basal-like breast cancer did. Data fit most tumor T cells coming from lymph node, expanding in tumor. Tumor TCR diversity was below lymph nodes but above nontumor tissue.

Samples came from axillary lymph nodes draining the breast cancer. The chain employs TRBV6-5 and TRBJ2-2; either TRBD1 or TRBD2 may supply D (7 bases each). The material sequenced was axillary lymph node tissue. The sequence was collected from a female donor with breast cancer. Some clones in this sample may be carry-over from other donors' samples. CDR3 coding DNA: TGTGCCAGCAGCCAGGGGGGGGGTCCCGGGGAGCTGTTTTTT. The encoded protein is CASSQGGGPGELFF.